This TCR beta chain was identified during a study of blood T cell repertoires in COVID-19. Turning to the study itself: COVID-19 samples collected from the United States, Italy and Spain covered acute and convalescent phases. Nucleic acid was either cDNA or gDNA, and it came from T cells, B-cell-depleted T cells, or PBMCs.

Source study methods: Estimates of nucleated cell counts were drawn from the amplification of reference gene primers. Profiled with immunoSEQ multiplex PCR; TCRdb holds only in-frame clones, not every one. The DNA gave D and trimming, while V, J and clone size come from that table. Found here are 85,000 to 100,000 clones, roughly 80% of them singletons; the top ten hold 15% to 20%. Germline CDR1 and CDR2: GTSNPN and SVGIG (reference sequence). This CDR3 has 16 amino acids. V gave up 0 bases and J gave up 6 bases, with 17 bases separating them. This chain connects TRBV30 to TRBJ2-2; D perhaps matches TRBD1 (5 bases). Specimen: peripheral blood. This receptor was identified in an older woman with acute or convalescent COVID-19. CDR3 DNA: TGTGCCTGGAGTGTACTTCAATACAGGTCCGCCGGGGAGCTGTTTTTT. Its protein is CAWSVLQYRSAGELFF. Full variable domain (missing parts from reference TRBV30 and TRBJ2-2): SQTIHQWPATLVQPVGSPLSLECTVEGTSNPNLYWYRQAAGRGLQLLFYSVGIGQISSEVPQNLSASRPQDRQFILSSKKLLLSDSGFYLCAWSVLQYRSAGELFFGEGSRLTVL.